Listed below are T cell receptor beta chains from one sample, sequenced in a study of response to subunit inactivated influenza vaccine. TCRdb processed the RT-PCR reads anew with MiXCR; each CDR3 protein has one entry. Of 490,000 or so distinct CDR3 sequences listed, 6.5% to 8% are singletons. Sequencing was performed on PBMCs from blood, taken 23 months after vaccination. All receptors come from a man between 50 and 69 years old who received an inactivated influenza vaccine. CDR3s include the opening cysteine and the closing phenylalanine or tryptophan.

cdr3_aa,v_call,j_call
CSGLTDTQYF,TRBV20-1,TRBJ2-3
CAWSLTAGKWALHF,TRBV30,TRBJ1-6
CSVGIADSYNEQFF,TRBV20-1,TRBJ2-1
CATGTSGNEQFF,TRBV24-1,TRBJ2-1
CSARDPSARPYEQYF,TRBV20-1,TRBJ2-7
CSVATGTSGTNEQFF,TRBV29-1,TRBJ2-1
CASSWETGYNSPLHF,TRBV7-8,TRBJ1-6
CASTCSGANVLTF,TRBV6-5,TRBJ2-6
CASSPGSLSEQFF,TRBV12-3/TRBV12-4,TRBJ2-1
CASSSSITGELFF,TRBV5-8,TRBJ2-2
CASSQGASGKTGELFF,TRBV4-2,TRBJ2-2
CAISELSSGDYEQYF,TRBV10-3,TRBJ2-7
CASGTGEGTEAFF,TRBV10-3,TRBJ1-1
CASSHRQVDREQFF,TRBV3-1,TRBJ2-1
CSAGPASGRAAKNIQYF,TRBV20-1,TRBJ2-4
CASTPGAYSYNEQFF,TRBV12-3/TRBV12-4,TRBJ2-1
CSARVGLAKNIQYF,TRBV20-1,TRBJ2-4
CASTNGRLSSYNSPLHF,TRBV11-2,TRBJ1-6
CASSLVGTSGSDVYNEQFF,TRBV7-8,TRBJ2-1
CASSQTGAHQPQHF,TRBV25-1,TRBJ1-5
CASSLLGGDSPLHF,TRBV12-3/TRBV12-4,TRBJ1-6
CAIRLGDNEQFF,TRBV10-3,TRBJ2-1
CASSQDRKSSEQYF,TRBV4-2,TRBJ2-7
CSASQTGFNEKLFF,TRBV20-1,TRBJ1-4
CASSYADLTGLYSNQPQHF,TRBV6-2/TRBV6-3,TRBJ1-5
CSAKIPDADEKLFF,TRBV20-1,TRBJ1-4